Listed below are T cell receptor beta chains from one sample, sequenced in a study of cytomegalovirus exposure and HLA in healthy donors. The protocol was immunoSEQ multiplex PCR, while the TCRdb copy is restricted to in-frame clones and leaves out a portion. The sample lists 95,000 to 150,000 clones; approximately 80% were seen once. The sequencing input was PBMCs. The source of these receptors is a man aged 35 to 55 in good health and CMV-seronegative. Each CDR3 is given with its conserved first and last residue. D genes are given only for firm matches. Where a row states a size, it is once, few, many or the class of an expanded clone; other rows omit it.

v_call	d_call	j_call	clone_size	cdr3_nt	cdr3_aa
TRBV6-5	TRBD1	TRBJ1-1	-	TGTGCCAGCAGTTACCGGGGACAGGGGATGAACACTGAAGCTTTCTTT	CASSYRGQGMNTEAFF
TRBV18	-	TRBJ2-5	-	TGTGCCAGCTCACCCCGGGCCAGGGTTGAGGAGACCCAGTACTTC	CASSPRARVEETQYF
TRBV5-1	-	TRBJ2-7	-	TGCGCCAGCAGCAAGTCGAGGGACGAGCAGTACTTC	CASSKSRDEQYF
TRBV6-5	-	TRBJ1-2	-	TGTGCCAGCAGTTTCCATCGGCCCCAGGGGGGCTACACCTTC	CASSFHRPQGGYTF
TRBV12-1	-	TRBJ1-5	few	TGTGCCAGCAGCTTGGCCCAGTCTCAGCCCCAGCATTTT	CASSLAQSQPQHF
TRBV9	TRBD1	TRBJ2-5	-	TGTGCCAGCAGCGCAAACAGGGGCCAGGGGGAGACCCAGTACTTC	CASSANRGQGETQYF
TRBV12-5	TRBD1	TRBJ1-1	-	TGTGCTAGTGGTCCCTTGGGGGCCAGGGGGCTATACACTGAAGCTTTCTTT	CASGPLGARGLYTEAFF
TRBV5-1	TRBD1	TRBJ1-2	-	TGCGCCAGCAGCTTGTCCAGGACAGGGCAAGCTAACTATGGCTACACCTTC	CASSLSRTGQANYGYTF
TRBV5-5	TRBD1	TRBJ1-1	few	TGTGCCAGCAGCTTATCCGGGACAGGGGGCATCATCACTGAAGCTTTCTTT	CASSLSGTGGIITEAFF
TRBV9	TRBD2	TRBJ2-2	-	TGTGCCAGCAGCACCCGACTAGCGGGAGGTGCCGGGGAGCTGTTTTTT	CASSTRLAGGAGELFF
TRBV7-9	TRBD2	TRBJ2-1	-	TGTGCCAGCAGCTTAGTCTTCGGGACTACCTATAACAATGAGCAGTTCTTC	CASSLVFGTTYNNEQFF
TRBV18	-	TRBJ2-7	-	TGTGCCAGCTCACCACCGGGTGTTAGCATATACGAGCAGTACTTC	CASSPPGVSIYEQYF
TRBV11-3	-	TRBJ2-5	-	TGTGCCAGCAGCTCCGGACCACAGGGAGAGACCCAGTACTTC	CASSSGPQGETQYF
TRBV10-3	TRBD1	TRBJ1-5	-	TGTGCCATCGCGTACGAGACAGGGCCCAATCAGCCCCAGCATTTT	CAIAYETGPNQPQHF
TRBV7-9	TRBD1	TRBJ2-5	-	TGTGCCAGCAGCCCAAGACGGGACAGGAAGAATTGGGCCCAGTACTTC	CASSPRRDRKNWAQYF
TRBV5-5	-	TRBJ2-7	-	TGTGCCAGCAGCGAGGGACACTACGAGCAGTACTTC	CASSEGHYEQYF
TRBV11-2	TRBD1	TRBJ2-2	-	TGTGCCAGCAGCCAGGGGACAGGGTGGGGGGAGCTGTTTTTT	CASSQGTGWGELFF
TRBV4-3	-	TRBJ2-1	-	TGCGCCAGCAGCCAAGACGGTGCGGGACGGACTAATGAGCAGTTCTTC	CASSQDGAGRTNEQFF
TRBV18	TRBD1	TRBJ1-2	-	TGTGCCAGCTCACTTTCGGACAGGGGCGGTGGCTACACCTTC	CASSLSDRGGGYTF
TRBV6-6	TRBD1	TRBJ1-1	-	TGTGCCAGCAGGAGACAGGGGGCCACTGAAGCTTTCTTT	CASRRQGATEAFF
TRBV6-7	TRBD1	TRBJ1-3	once	TGTGCCAGCAGTTCTTCCCGGGACAGGTCTGGAAACACCATATATTTT	CASSSSRDRSGNTIYF
TRBV4-3	-	TRBJ2-2	-	TGCGCCAGCAGCCAAGATTTCCGGAACACCGGGGAGCTGTTTTTT	CASSQDFRNTGELFF
TRBV2	TRBD1	TRBJ1-1	-	TGTGCCAGCAGTGAACGGACAGGGCCCGAAGCTTTCTTT	CASSERTGPEAFF
TRBV5-1	TRBD2	TRBJ2-1	-	TGCGCCAGCAGCTTGGGGGAGTCGCGGGGGGCCTTCAATGAGCAGTTCTTC	CASSLGESRGAFNEQFF
TRBV5-4	-	TRBJ2-1	once	TGTGCCAGCAGCCCCGGGGCGGGGTCCTACAATGAGCAGTTCTTC	CASSPGAGSYNEQFF
TRBV30	-	TRBJ1-2	-	TGTGCCTGGAGTCGAGTTAATAACTATGGCTACACCTTC	CAWSRVNNYGYTF
TRBV19	-	TRBJ1-2	-	TGTGCCAGTAGTATAGCGGACAGCACCTACACCTTC	CASSIADSTYTF
TRBV12-5	TRBD1	TRBJ1-3	-	TGTGCTAGTGGTTTCCGTGGACAGGGGAGGGCTGGAAACACCATATATTTT	CASGFRGQGRAGNTIYF
TRBV6-1	-	TRBJ2-7	-	TGTGCCAGCAAACTCCAGGGGACGAGGGAGCAGTACTTC	CASKLQGTREQYF
TRBV19	TRBD2	TRBJ2-1	-	TGTGCCAGTAGGGGGACTAGCGGGTCAAATGAGCAGTTCTTC	CASRGTSGSNEQFF
TRBV5-6	-	TRBJ2-1	-	TGTGCCAGCAGCTCGGGACACCTTAGTGAGCAGTTCTTC	CASSSGHLSEQFF
TRBV30	TRBD1	TRBJ1-1	few	TGTGCCTGGAGGCGACAGGGGAACACTGAAGCTTTCTTT	CAWRRQGNTEAFF
TRBV9	TRBD2	TRBJ2-3	-	TGTGCCAGCAGCGCCTCGACAACGGGAGGGTACACAGATACGCAGTATTTT	CASSASTTGGYTDTQYF
TRBV28	TRBD2	TRBJ2-1	-	TGTGCCAGCAGTTTGGGGGGGACTAGCGGGAGCAATGAGCAGTTCTTC	CASSLGGTSGSNEQFF
TRBV9	-	TRBJ1-5	-	TGTGCCAGCAGCGTAGATTCAGGGGGCAATCAGCCCCAGCATTTT	CASSVDSGGNQPQHF
TRBV30	TRBD1	TRBJ1-2	-	TGTGCCACAGGGGTCTATGGCTACACCTTC	CATGVYGYTF
TRBV7-2	TRBD2	TRBJ2-5	once	TGTGCCAGCAGCCCTCAACTAGCGGGAAAGGGGGAGACCCAGTACTTC	CASSPQLAGKGETQYF
TRBV5-8	-	TRBJ2-3	-	TGTGCCAGCAGCTTGGGCGGGATCCCAACAGATACGCAGTATTTT	CASSLGGIPTDTQYF
TRBV29-1	-	TRBJ1-1	-	TGCAGCGTTGATAGAGGCCGTGGGAAGGGGGCTTTCTTT	CSVDRGRGKGAFF
TRBV30	-	TRBJ2-5	-	TGTGCCTGGAGTGAACGGCCCGGGGAGACCCAGTACTTC	CAWSERPGETQYF
TRBV19	TRBD2	TRBJ2-7	-	TGTGCCAGTAGTACGGTGCCGGGACTAGCTTCCTACGAGCAGTACTTC	CASSTVPGLASYEQYF
TRBV5-1	TRBD1	TRBJ2-2	-	TGCGCCAGCAGCTTGGGGCAGGGGGCGTCCGGGGAGCTGTTTTTT	CASSLGQGASGELFF